A single sample gave rise to the 5 T cell receptor gamma chains below, sequenced in a study of gamma-delta T cells after stem cell transplantation. TCRdb repeated clone calling on the RT-PCR reads with CATT. The top ten clones hold roughly 3.6% of a sample with approximately 2,800 gamma-chain clones, roughly 18% of them seen once. Sequencing was carried out using gamma-delta T cells. Receptors were obtained from a human donor. It is not recorded whose cells these are; they may come from a transplant donor.

As concerns this clone: Compared with germline, one end of the junction differs, possibly owing to a read error. The chain uses TRGV2 and TRGJ1 or TRGJ2. This CDR3 region has 14 residues. Germline V gene lookup returns CDR1 EGSNGY and CDR2 YDSYNSKV. The CDR3 DNA sequence: TGTGCCACCTGGGACGGGCCGCGTTATGATAAGAAACTCTTT. This encodes CATWDGPRYDKKLF.

With regard to this clone: This clone may be a read error of a much larger clone one base away. V gene TRGV2 combines with J gene TRGJ1 or TRGJ2. This CDR3 comprises 13 residues. Germline loops: CDR1 EGSNGY, CDR2 YDSYNSKV. CDR3 residues: CTTWDGQDYKKLF. In DNA, the CDR3 is TGTACCACCTGGGACGGGCAGGATTATAAGAAACTCTTT.

This clone was recorded a few times. Other DNA sequences of this sample code for an identical CDR3. The V and J genes are TRGV2 and TRGJ1 or TRGJ2. In germline, CDR1 is EGSNGY, CDR2 YDSYNSKV. With V trimmed by 1 base and J by 7 bases, 4 bases remained unmatched. The CDR3 totals 12 residues. The chain's CDR3 is CATWDGPYKKLF. Written as DNA, the CDR3 is TGTGCCACCTGGGACGGTCCCTATAAGAAACTCTTT.

This clone is labeled as medium-sized (0.01 to 0.1%). This chain links TRGV9 with TRGJ1 or TRGJ2. Unmatched junction bases numbered 7, after V lost 0 bases and J lost 5 bases. The CDR3 extends over 14 amino acids. CDR1 is GITISATS, CDR2 ISYDGTV, per germline (reference sequence). CDR3 residues: CALWEVHGDYKKLF. The CDR3 DNA reads as TGTGCCTTGTGGGAGGTGCATGGGGATTATAAGAAACTCTTT.

This clone turned up a few times. The gene calls are TRGV2 and TRGJP2. Germline lookup yields CDR1 EGSNGY and CDR2 YDSYNSKV. V gave up 0 bases and J gave up 2 bases; unmatched junction bases: 9. The CDR3 length is 17 residues. The DNA for the CDR3 is TGTGCCACCTGGGACGGGCCGAAGAGAAGTAGTGATTGGATCAAGACGTTT. Translated: CATWDGPKRSSDWIKTF.